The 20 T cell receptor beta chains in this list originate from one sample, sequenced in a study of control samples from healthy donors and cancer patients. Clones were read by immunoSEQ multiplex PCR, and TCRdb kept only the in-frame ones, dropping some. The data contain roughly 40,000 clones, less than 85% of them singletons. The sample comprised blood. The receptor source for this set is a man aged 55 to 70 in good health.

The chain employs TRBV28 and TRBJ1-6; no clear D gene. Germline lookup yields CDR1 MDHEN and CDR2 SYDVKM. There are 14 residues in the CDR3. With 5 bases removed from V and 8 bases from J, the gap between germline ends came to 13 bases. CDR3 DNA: TGTGCCAGCAGTCCCCGACTTGGGGATTCACCCCTCCACTTT. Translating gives CASSPRLGDSPLHF.

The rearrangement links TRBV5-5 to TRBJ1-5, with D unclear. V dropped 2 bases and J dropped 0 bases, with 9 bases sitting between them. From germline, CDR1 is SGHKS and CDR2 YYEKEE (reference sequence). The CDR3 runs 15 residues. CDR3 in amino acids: CASSLHSNSNQPQHF. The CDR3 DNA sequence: TGTGCCAGCAGCTTACACAGTAATAGCAATCAGCCCCAGCATTTT.

DNA of the CDR3: TGCGCCAGCAGCCAGGATTGGACTAGCGGGGGGTGGCCAGATACGCAGTATTTT. Amino acids: CASSQDWTSGGWPDTQYF. This chain joins TRBV4-3 and TRBJ2-3; TRBD2 aligns across 14 bases. Germline values: CDR1 LGHNA, CDR2 YSLEER. V gave up 3 bases and J gave up 4 bases; unmatched junction bases: 9. The CDR3 has 18 residues.

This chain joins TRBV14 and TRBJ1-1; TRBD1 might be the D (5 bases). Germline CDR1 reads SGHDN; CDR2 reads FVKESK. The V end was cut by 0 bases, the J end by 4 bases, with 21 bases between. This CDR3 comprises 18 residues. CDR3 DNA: TGTGCCAGCAGCCAAGATTTTAGGCAGGGTAAGGGTGGCACTGAAGCTTTCTTT. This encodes CASSQDFRQGKGGTEAFF.

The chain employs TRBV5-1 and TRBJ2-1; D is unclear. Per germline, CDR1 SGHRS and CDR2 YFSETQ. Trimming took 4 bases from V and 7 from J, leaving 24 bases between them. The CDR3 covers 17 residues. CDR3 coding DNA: TGCGCCAGCAGCAAGACCCTTTACACGATAGGCAGTAATGAGCAGTTCTTC. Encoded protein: CASSKTLYTIGSNEQFF.

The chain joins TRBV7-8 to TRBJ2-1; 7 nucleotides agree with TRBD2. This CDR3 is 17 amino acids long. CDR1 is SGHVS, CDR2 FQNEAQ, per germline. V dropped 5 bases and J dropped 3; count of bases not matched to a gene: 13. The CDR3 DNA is TGTGCCAGCAGCCCGGGGACTACCGCGAAAAACTACAATGAGCAGTTCTTC. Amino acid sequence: CASSPGTTAKNYNEQFF.

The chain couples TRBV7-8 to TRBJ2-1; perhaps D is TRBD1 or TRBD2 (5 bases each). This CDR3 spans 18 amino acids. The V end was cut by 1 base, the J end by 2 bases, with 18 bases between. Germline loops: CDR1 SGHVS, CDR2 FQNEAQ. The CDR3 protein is CASSLGWDATATYNEQFF. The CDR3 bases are TGTGCCAGCAGCTTAGGGTGGGACGCGACAGCCACCTACAATGAGCAGTTCTTC.

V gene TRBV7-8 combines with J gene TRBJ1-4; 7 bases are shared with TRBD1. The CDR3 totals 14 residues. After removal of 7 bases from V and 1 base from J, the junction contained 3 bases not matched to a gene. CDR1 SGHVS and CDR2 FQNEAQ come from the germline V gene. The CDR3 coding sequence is TGTGCCAGCAAAGACAGGGAAACTAATGAAAAACTGTTTTTT. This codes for CASKDRETNEKLFF.

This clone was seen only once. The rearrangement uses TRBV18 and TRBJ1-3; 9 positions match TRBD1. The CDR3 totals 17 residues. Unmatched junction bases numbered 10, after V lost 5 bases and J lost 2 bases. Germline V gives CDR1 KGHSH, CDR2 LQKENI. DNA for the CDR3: TGTGCCAGCTCATCGTCCGGGACAGGGCCCCCTGGAAACACCATATATTTT. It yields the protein CASSSSGTGPPGNTIYF.

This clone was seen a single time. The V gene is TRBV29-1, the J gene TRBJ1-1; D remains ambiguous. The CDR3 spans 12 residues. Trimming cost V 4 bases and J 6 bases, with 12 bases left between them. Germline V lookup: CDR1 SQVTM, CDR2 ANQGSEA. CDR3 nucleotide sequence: TGCAGCGTTGGCCCGGGTAGCCCTGAAGCTTTCTTT. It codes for CSVGPGSPEAFF.

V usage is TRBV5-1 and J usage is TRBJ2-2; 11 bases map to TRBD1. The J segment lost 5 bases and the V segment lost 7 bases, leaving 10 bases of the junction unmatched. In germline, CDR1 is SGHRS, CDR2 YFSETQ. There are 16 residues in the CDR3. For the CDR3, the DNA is TGCGCCAGCTCATCCGCCGGGACAGGGGGAACCGGGGAGCTGTTTTTT. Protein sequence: CASSSAGTGGTGELFF.

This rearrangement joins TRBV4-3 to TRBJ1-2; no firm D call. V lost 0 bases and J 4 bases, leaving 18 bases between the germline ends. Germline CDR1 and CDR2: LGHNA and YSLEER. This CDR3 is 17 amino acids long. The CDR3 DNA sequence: TGCGCCAGCAGCCAAGATCGGATCGGGAGGAGCGCCTATGGCTACACCTTC. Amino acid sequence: CASSQDRIGRSAYGYTF.

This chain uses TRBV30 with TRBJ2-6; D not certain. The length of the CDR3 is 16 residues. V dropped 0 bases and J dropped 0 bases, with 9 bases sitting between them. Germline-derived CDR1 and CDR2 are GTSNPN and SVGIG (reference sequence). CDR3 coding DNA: TGTGCCTGGAGTGTCAAACACGGCTCTGGGGCCAACGTCCTGACTTTC. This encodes CAWSVKHGSGANVLTF.

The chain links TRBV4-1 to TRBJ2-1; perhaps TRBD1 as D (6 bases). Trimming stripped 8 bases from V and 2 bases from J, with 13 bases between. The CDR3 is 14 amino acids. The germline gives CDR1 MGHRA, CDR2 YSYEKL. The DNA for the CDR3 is TGCGCCAGCCGCGCAGGGGCAGCCTACAATGAGCAGTTCTTC. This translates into CASRAGAAYNEQFF.

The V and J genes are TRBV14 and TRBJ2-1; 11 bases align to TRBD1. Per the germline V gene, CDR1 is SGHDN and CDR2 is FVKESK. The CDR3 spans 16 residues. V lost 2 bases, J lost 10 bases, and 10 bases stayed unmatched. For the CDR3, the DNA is TGTGCCAGCAGCCAACGGGACAGGGGGATACAAGGGGAGCAGTTCTTC. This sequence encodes CASSQRDRGIQGEQFF.

This chain's CDR3 is CASSPRGLAGTSTDTQYF. The DNA for the CDR3 is TGTGCCAGCAGCCCTCGGGGACTAGCGGGGACTAGCACAGATACGCAGTATTTT. The chain combines TRBV9 with TRBJ2-3, with 13 positions matching TRBD2. This CDR3 is 18 amino acids long. Germline values: CDR1 SGDLS, CDR2 YYNGEE. With 4 bases clipped from V and 0 bases from J, the junction kept 8 bases outside the gene matches.

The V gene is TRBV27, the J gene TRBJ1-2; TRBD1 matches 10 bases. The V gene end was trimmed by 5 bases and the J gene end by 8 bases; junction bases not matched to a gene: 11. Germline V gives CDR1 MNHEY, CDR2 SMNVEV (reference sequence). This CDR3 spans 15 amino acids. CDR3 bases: TGTGCCAGCAGTCCCAGAGGGACAGGGGCTATGGGCTACACCTTC. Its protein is CASSPRGTGAMGYTF.

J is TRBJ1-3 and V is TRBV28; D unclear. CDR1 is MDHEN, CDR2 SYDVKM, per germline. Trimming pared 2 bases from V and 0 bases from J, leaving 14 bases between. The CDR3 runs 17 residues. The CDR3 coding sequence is TGTGCCAGCAGTTTAGGTGGCCGGCCCGGCTCTGGAAACACCATATATTTT. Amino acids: CASSLGGRPGSGNTIYF.

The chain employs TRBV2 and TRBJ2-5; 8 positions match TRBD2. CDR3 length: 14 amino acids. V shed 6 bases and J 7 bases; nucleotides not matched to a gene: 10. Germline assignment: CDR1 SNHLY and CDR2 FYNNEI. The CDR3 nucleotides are TGTGCCAGCAGGGCCAGCGGGGGATCTTGGACCCAGTACTTC. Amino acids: CASRASGGSWTQYF.

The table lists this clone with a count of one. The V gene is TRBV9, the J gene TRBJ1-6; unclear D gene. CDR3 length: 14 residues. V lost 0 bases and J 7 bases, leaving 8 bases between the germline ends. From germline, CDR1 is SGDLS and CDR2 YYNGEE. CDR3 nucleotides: TGTGCCAGCAGCGTAGAGGCTCTCAATTCACCCCTCCACTTT. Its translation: CASSVEALNSPLHF.